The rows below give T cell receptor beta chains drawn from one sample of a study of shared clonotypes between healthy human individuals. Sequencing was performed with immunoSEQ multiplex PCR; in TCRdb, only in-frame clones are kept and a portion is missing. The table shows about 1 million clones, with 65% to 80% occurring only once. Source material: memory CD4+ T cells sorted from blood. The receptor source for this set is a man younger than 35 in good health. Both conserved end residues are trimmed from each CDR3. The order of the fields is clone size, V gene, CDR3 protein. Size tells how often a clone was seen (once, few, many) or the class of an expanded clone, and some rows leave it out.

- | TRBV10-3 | AISDGYGYT
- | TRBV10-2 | ASSEFERGAQETQY
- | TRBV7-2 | ASSPGLAEVQETQY
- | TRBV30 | AWSNSGYEQF
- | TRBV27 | ASSWTGGISYEQY
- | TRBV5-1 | ASSLQGTGQNTGELF
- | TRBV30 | AWSEGPGGELF
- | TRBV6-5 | ASSYSFWVETQY
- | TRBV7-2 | ASSFVRFISTSGANVLT
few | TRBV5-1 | ASSPTRTGGDETQY
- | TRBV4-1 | ASSQQGAIIANYGYT
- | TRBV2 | ASTRTGGTEAF
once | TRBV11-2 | ASSLSSSYEQY
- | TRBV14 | ASSRDRPNNNGYT
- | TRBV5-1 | ASSFGPDQPQH
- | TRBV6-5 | ASSLPGGETQY
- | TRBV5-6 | ASSLEEGAEETQY
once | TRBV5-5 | ASSLDGPGLADHNEQF
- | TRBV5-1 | ASSFGGSSYEQY
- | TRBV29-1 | SGLADSSYEQY
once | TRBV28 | ASSLWASGGANTDTQY
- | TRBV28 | ASSQGSGYGYT
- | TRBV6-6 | ASITVQGANTGELF
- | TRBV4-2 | ASSDGQGGTDTQY
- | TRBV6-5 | ASTYQGRGYT
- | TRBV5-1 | ASRPPSMTYEQY
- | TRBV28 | ASRGQLNEKLF
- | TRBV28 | ASIGWEETQY
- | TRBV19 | ASTRQGGSYNEQF
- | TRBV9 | ASSARAQYNEQF
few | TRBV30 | AWSGQGRTEAF
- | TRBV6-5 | ASRSPTGPNTEAF
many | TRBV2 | ASSRTRSSYEQY
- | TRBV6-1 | ASRTPYEQY
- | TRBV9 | ASSPRDRGSYNEQF
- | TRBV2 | ASRTGAAEQF
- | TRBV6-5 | ASSPPGGRAETQY
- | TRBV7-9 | ASSLAPGSNSPLH
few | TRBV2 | ASSESRGNQPQH
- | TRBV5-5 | ASSNSGTYLNTEAF
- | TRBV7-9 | ASTIYRDREYGYT
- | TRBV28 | ASSPVAGEYNEQF
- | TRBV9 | ASRGQGNSPLH
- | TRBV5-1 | ASSPAGQRNEKLF
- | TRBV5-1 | ASRSDIQNIQY
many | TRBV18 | ASSREGTQY
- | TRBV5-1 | ASSPRGSSYNEQF
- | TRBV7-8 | ASSYIGANVLT
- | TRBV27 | ASSSSLSYEQY
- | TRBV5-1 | ASSRWYRGGETQY
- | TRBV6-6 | ASRDRDRNTIY
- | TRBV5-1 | ASSLAGGVNQPQH
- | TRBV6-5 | ASRTLSSYEQY
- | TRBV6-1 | ASSADTYGYT